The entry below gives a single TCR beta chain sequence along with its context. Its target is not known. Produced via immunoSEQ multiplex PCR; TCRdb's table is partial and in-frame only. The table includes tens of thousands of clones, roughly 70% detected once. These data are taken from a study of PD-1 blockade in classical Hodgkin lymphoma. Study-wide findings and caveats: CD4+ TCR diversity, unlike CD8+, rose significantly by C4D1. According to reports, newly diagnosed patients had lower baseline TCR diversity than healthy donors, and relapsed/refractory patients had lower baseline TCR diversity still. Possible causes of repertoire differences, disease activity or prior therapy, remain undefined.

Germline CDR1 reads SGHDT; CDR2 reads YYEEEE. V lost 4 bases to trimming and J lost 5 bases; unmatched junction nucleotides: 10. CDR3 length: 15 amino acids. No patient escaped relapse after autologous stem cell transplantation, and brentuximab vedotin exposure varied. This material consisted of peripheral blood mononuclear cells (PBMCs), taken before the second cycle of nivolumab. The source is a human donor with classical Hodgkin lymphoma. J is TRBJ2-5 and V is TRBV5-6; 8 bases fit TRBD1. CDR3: CASSIRTGHGETQYF. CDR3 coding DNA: TGTGCCAGCAGCATCCGGACAGGGCATGGGGAGACCCAGTACTTC.